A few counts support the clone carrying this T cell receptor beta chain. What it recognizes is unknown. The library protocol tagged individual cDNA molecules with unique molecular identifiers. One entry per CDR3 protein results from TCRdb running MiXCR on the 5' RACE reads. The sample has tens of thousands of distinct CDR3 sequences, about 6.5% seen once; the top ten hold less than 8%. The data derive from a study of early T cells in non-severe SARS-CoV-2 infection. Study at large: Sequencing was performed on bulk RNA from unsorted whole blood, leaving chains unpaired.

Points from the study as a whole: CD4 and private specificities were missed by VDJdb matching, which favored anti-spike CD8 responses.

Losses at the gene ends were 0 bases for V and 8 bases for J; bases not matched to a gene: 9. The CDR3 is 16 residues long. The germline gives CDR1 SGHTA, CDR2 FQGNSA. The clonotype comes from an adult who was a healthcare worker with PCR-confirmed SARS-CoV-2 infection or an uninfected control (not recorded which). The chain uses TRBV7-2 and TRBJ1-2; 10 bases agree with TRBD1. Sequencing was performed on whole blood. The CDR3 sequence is CASSLAQRQGARGYTF. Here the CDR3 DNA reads TGTGCCAGCAGCTTAGCGCAGAGACAGGGGGCGAGAGGCTACACCTTC.